The present T cell receptor (beta chain) was sequenced within a study of blood T cell repertoires in COVID-19. At the level of the study: Italy, Spain and the United States were the sources of the convalescent and acute COVID-19 samples. T cells, B-cell-depleted T cells, or PBMCs supplied cDNA or gDNA.

Libraries were prepared by immunoSEQ multiplex PCR; TCRdb keeps only in-frame clonotypes and omits some of them. The table records 300,000 or so clones, over 80% of them present only once. This sequence originates from a woman between 40 and 50 years old with acute or convalescent COVID-19. The sample consisted of peripheral blood.

The CDR3 protein is CSAQGAVNYGYTF. In DNA, the CDR3 is TGCAGCGCCCAGGGGGCAGTAAACTATGGCTACACCTTC. The chain carries TRBV29-1 and TRBJ1-2; TRBD1 agrees at 8 bases. The CDR3 spans 13 residues. Germline CDR1 reads SQVTM; CDR2 reads ANQGSEA. Trimming took 7 bases from V and 2 from J; bases not matched to a gene: 6.